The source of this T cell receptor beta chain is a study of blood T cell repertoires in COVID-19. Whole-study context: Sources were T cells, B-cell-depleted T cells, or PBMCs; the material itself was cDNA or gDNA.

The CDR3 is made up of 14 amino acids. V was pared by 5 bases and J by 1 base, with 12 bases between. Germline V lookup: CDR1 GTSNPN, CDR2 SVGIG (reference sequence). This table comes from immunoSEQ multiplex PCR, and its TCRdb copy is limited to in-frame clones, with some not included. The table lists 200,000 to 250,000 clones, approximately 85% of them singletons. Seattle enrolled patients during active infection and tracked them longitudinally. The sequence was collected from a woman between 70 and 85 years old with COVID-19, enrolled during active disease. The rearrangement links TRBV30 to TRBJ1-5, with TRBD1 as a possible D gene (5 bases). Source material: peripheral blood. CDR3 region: CAWGGTVSNQPQHF. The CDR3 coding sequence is TGTGCCTGGGGCGGGACGGTGAGCAATCAGCCCCAGCATTTT. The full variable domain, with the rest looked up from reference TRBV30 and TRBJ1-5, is SQTIHQWPATLVQPVGSPLSLECTVEGTSNPNLYWYRQAAGRGLQLLFYSVGIGQISSEVPQNLSASRPQDRQFILSSKKLLLSDSGFYLCAWGGTVSNQPQHFGDGTRLSIL.